These 19 T cell receptor beta chains came from one sample sequenced in a study of T cell repertoires in cytomegalovirus infection. Via MiXCR, TCRdb re-called the reads, giving one row per CDR3 protein. The table lists approximately 310,000 distinct CDR3 sequences, 20% to 25% of them singletons. These receptors are not linked to any known antigen. The sequencing used cultured PBMCs, collected from culture after CMV antigen stimulation. Source of these receptors: a human donor in good health (CMV status not recorded). Some clones in this sample may be carry-over from other donors' samples.

This clonotype appeared many times. The J gene is TRBJ2-3, the V gene TRBV7-2, with TRBD2 identical over 12 bases. CDR1 is SGHTA and CDR2 is FQGNSA in the germline V gene. The CDR3 is 20 residues long. V lost 2 bases and J lost 4; bases outside the gene matches: 16. This chain's CDR3 is CASSLSSPSASGRGPDTQYF. DNA of the CDR3: TGTGCCAGCAGCTTAAGTTCCCCCTCGGCTAGCGGGAGGGGGCCAGATACGCAGTATTTT. The entire variable domain, with the rest obtained from reference TRBV7-2 and TRBJ2-3, is as follows: GAGVSQSPSNKVTEKGKDVELRCDPISGHTALYWYRQSLGQGLEFLIYFQGNSAPDKSGLPSDRFSAERTGGSVSTLTIQRTQQEDSAVYLCASSLSSPSASGRGPDTQYFGPGTRLTVL.

The chain joins TRBV5-1 to TRBJ2-3; 12 bases are a match to TRBD1. The V segment lost 4 bases and the J segment 4 bases; nucleotides outside the gene matches: 4. Germline lookup yields CDR1 SGHRS and CDR2 YFSETQ. The CDR3 contains 15 residues. In DNA form, the CDR3 reads TGCGCCAGCAGCGCCGGGGACAGGGGGCCAGATACGCAGTATTTT. Translating it yields CASSAGDRGPDTQYF.

This clonotype was observed many times. This chain connects TRBV7-2 to TRBJ1-2; 10 bases map to TRBD1. Trimming removed 7 bases from V and 8 bases from J; junction bases left unmatched: 10. The CDR3 extends over 14 amino acids. Germline CDR1 and CDR2: SGHTA and FQGNSA. CDR3 bases: TGTGCCAGCACCCTGACAGGGGGCTCGGGGGGCTACACCTTC. Translation gives CASTLTGGSGGYTF.

This clonotype was seen many times. The rearrangement uses TRBV6-1 and TRBJ1-6, with 8 bases lining up with TRBD1. The germline V gene encodes CDR1 MNHNS and CDR2 SASEGT. The CDR3 contains 15 residues. With 6 bases clipped from V and 7 bases from J, the junction kept 8 bases outside the gene matches. CDR3: CASRPAQGANSPLHF. CDR3 DNA sequence: TGTGCCAGCAGGCCGGCCCAGGGGGCCAATTCACCCCTCCACTTT.

The V gene is TRBV11-2, the J gene TRBJ2-1; D may be TRBD1 or TRBD2 (5 bases each). The CDR3 loop spans 13 amino acids. The V end was cut by 0 bases, the J end by 9 bases, with 9 bases between. From germline, CDR1 is SGHAT and CDR2 FQNNGV. CDR3: CASSLDLGGEQFF. Here the CDR3 DNA reads TGTGCCAGCAGCTTAGATCTTGGGGGTGAGCAGTTCTTC.

This clonotype came up a few times. The chain carries TRBV30 and TRBJ1-5, with D perhaps TRBD1 (6 bases). Germline V gene sequence: CDR1 GTSNPN, CDR2 SVGIG (reference sequence). Trimming took off 3 bases at V and 2 bases at J, with 14 bases between the two ends. The CDR3 has 15 residues. This CDR3 reads CAWSGMGAGNQPQHF. The CDR3, as DNA: TGTGCCTGGAGCGGGATGGGGGCTGGCAATCAGCCCCAGCATTTT.

The genes are TRBV27 and TRBJ2-1; TRBD2 matches at 14 bases. This CDR3 region has 19 residues. Germline CDR1 reads MNHEY; CDR2 reads SMNVEV (reference sequence). Unmatched junction bases numbered 16, after V lost 4 bases and J lost 8 bases. The CDR3 is CASSSFPQLTSGRADEQFF. For the CDR3, the DNA is TGTGCCAGCAGTTCCTTCCCCCAACTGACTAGCGGGAGGGCGGATGAGCAGTTCTTC.

This chain uses TRBV29-1 with TRBJ2-2; TRBD1 or TRBD2 may be the D gene (5 bases each). This CDR3 spans 14 amino acids. With 5 bases removed from V and 5 bases from J, the gap between germline ends came to 15 bases. The V gene's germline CDR1 is SQVTM and CDR2 ANQGSEA. The CDR3 sequence is CSVTWGSLTGELFF. For the CDR3, the DNA is TGCAGCGTTACATGGGGGAGTTTGACCGGGGAGCTGTTTTTT.

This clonotype occurred many times. V gene TRBV15 combines with J gene TRBJ2-3; 10 bases agree with TRBD2. The CDR3 spans 16 residues. Trimming took 1 base from V and 4 from J; bases not matched to a gene: 5. Germline V gene data show CDR1 as LNHNV and CDR2 as YYDKDF (reference sequence). In nucleotides, the CDR3 is TGTGCCACCAGCAGAGCCAGCGGGAGGGGCTCAGATACGCAGTATTTT. Amino acids: CATSRASGRGSDTQYF.

This sequence joins TRBV20-1 and TRBJ2-1, with no clear D. The CDR3 has 15 amino acids. The V and J ends lost 1 base and 2 bases respectively, with 12 bases between them. Germline V gene data show CDR1 as DFQATT and CDR2 as SNEGSKA (reference sequence). The CDR3 loop reads CSARVWRWTYNEQFF. The CDR3 DNA reads as TGCAGTGCTAGAGTGTGGCGGTGGACCTACAATGAGCAGTTCTTC.

The genes are TRBV6-6 and TRBJ2-3; 7 nucleotides match TRBD2. Looked up from germline, CDR1 is MNHNY and CDR2 is SVGAGI (reference sequence). V gave up 4 bases and J gave up 6 bases; unmatched junction bases: 4. The CDR3 is made up of 13 amino acids. CDR3 sequence (DNA): TGTGCCAGCAGTTTCGGACTAGGTGATACGCAGTATTTT. Its protein is CASSFGLGDTQYF.

This clonotype was seen only once. The chain uses TRBV6-1 and TRBJ2-3; D is uncertain. The ends were cut back, 6 bases at V and 2 bases at J, with 15 bases in the middle. The CDR3 contains 15 residues. Germline V lookup: CDR1 MNHNS, CDR2 SASEGT. The DNA of the CDR3 is TGTGCCAGCAGGACACGCGCGATTAACACAGATACGCAGTATTTT. Translating it yields CASRTRAINTDTQYF.

This chain uses TRBV28 with TRBJ1-5, with TRBD1 matching 10 bases. The CDR3 runs to 15 residues. The germline gives CDR1 MDHEN, CDR2 SYDVKM. J was trimmed by 7 bases and V by 3 bases; bases with no gene match: 6. The CDR3 nucleotides read TGTGCCAGCAGTTTCTCCGGGACAGGGGACCAGCCCCAGCATTTT. It yields the protein CASSFSGTGDQPQHF. Full variable domain (rest looked up from reference TRBV28 and TRBJ1-5): DVKVTQSSRYLVKRTGEKVFLECVQDMDHENMFWYRQDPGLGLRLIYFSYDVKMKEKGDIPEGYSVSREKKERFSLILESASTNQTSMYLCASSFSGTGDQPQHFGDGTRLSIL.

There are a few counts of this clonotype. V and J are TRBV19 and TRBJ2-5; the match to TRBD1 covers 7 bases. Germline V CDR1 and CDR2: LNHDA, SQIVND (reference sequence). Trimming took 7 bases from V and 0 from J; bases not matched to a gene: 8. CDR3 length equals 15 residues. The CDR3 sequence is CASKASTGYQETQYF. The CDR3 nucleotides read TGTGCCAGTAAGGCCTCGACAGGGTACCAAGAGACCCAGTACTTC.

The V call is TRBV7-2, the J call TRBJ2-1, with a possible D match to TRBD2 (6 bases). Germline values: CDR1 SGHTA, CDR2 FQGNSA. V was cut by 0 bases and J by 5 bases, with 8 bases left in between. The CDR3 runs to 14 residues. CDR3 nucleotide sequence: TGTGCCAGCAGCTTAGCCCTAGCGAACAATGAGCAGTTCTTC. This translates into CASSLALANNEQFF.

The CDR3 DNA reads TGCGCCAGCAAGCAGGTTTTACAAGAGACCCAGTACTTC. Its translation: CASKQVLQETQYF. The chain couples TRBV5-1 to TRBJ2-5; D remains unclear. V lost 6 bases, J lost 2 bases, and 11 bases lay in between. The germline V gene encodes CDR1 SGHRS and CDR2 YFSETQ. The CDR3 runs 13 residues.

This clonotype was counted a single time. One end of the junction does not line up with germline, which may come from a read error. The CDR3 nucleotides read TGTGCCAGCAGTCCGGGGGTACGATCCTCTGGAAACACCATATGTTTT. This translates into CASSPGVRSSGNTICF. This chain joins TRBV6-5 and TRBJ1-3; a possible D gene is TRBD1 (5 bases). CDR3 size: 16 residues. Germline values: CDR1 MNHEY, CDR2 SVGAGI.

This clonotype was seen more than once but under ten times. The J gene is TRBJ2-7, the V gene TRBV20-1, with D possibly matching TRBD2 (8 bases). V lost 6 bases and J 3 bases, leaving 18 bases between the germline ends. The CDR3 is made up of 14 amino acids. Germline loops: CDR1 DFQATT, CDR2 SNEGSKA (reference sequence). CDR3 nucleotide sequence: TGCAGTGCCCAGGGGGTAGCGGGGCACTACGAGCAGTACTTC. This codes for CSAQGVAGHYEQYF.

This chain connects TRBV19 to TRBJ1-4; D perhaps matches TRBD1 (5 bases). V lost 9 bases to trimming and J lost 4 bases, with 21 bases between them. Germline V CDR1 and CDR2: LNHDA, SQIVND (reference sequence). This CDR3 spans 16 amino acids. In DNA, the CDR3 is TGTGCCAGCCGGGGGGGACCCGGACCGGGTAATGAAAAACTGTTTTTT. This gives the protein CASRGGPGPGNEKLFF.